This TCR beta chain appears in the sequencing data of a study of blood T cell repertoires in COVID-19. Study-level background: The samples span acute and convalescent COVID-19 from the United States, Italy and Spain. PBMCs, B-cell-depleted T cells, or T cells were the source of the cDNA or gDNA that made up the material.

With V trimmed by 0 bases and J by 5 bases, 8 bases remained unmatched. Germline loops: CDR1 LNHNV, CDR2 YYDKDF (reference sequence). The CDR3 has 17 residues. Source study methods: Counts of nucleated cells, estimated from reference gene primer amplification, were obtained. Generated by immunoSEQ multiplex PCR, the TCRdb table keeps only in-frame clones and is missing some. The D gene and trimming were derived from the DNA, and the V and J assignments and clone size from that table. The profile shows more than 85,000 clones, 81% of them singletons. The clonotype originates from a man between 60 and 75 years old with acute or convalescent COVID-19. The sequencing sample was made of peripheral blood. This chain joins TRBV15 and TRBJ1-5; 9 bases are a match to TRBD1. CDR3 sequence (DNA): TGTGCCACCAGCAGAGATCGGGGACAGGGTACGTATCAGCCCCAGCATTTT. Encoded protein: CATSRDRGQGTYQPQHF. The full variable domain, in which reference TRBV15 and TRBJ1-5 provide the parts outside the CDR3, is DAMVIQNPRYQVTQFGKPVTLSCSQTLNHNVMYWYQQKSSQAPKLLFHYYDKDFNNEADTPDNFQSRRPNTSFCFLDIRSPGLGDTAMYLCATSRDRGQGTYQPQHFGDGTRLSIL.